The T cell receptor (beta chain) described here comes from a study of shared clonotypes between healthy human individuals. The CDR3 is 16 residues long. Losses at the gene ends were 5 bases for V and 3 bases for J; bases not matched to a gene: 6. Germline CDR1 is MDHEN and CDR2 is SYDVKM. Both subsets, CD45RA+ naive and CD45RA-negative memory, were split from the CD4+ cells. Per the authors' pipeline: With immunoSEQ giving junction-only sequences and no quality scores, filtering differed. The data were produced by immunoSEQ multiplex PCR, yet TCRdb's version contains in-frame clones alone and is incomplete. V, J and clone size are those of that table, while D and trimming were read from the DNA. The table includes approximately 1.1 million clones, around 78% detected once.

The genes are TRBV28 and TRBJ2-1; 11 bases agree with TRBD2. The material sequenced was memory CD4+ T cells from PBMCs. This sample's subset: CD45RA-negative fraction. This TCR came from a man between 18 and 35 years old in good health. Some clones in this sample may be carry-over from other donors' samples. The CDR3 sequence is CASSIVTSGIYNEQFF. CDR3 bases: TGTGCCAGCAGTATAGTGACTAGCGGGATCTACAATGAGCAGTTCTTC. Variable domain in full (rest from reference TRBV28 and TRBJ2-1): DVKVTQSSRYLVKRTGEKVFLECVQDMDHENMFWYRQDPGLGLRLIYFSYDVKMKEKGDIPEGYSVSREKKERFSLILESASTNQTSMYLCASSIVTSGIYNEQFFGPGTRLTVL.